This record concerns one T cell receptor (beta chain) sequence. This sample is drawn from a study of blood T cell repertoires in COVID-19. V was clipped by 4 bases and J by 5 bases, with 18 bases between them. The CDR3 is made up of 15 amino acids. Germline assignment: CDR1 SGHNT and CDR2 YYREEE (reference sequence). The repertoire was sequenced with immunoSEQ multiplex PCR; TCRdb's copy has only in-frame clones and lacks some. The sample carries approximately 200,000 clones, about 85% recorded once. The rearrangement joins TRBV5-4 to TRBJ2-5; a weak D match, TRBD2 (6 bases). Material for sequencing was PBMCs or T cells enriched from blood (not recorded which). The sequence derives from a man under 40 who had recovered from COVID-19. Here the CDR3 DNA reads TGTGCCAGCAGCCCTTCGACGGGAGTACAGGAGACCCAGTACTTC. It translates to CASSPSTGVQETQYF.